This is a list of T cell receptor beta chains from one sample in a study of blood T cell repertoires in COVID-19. Using immunoSEQ multiplex PCR, the repertoire was profiled, and TCRdb retains in-frame clones only, with some absent. The table records roughly 280,000 clones, around 87% of them present only once. Sequenced material: peripheral blood. The receptors stem from a man aged 18 to 29 with active or convalescent COVID-19. CDR3s include the opening cysteine and the closing phenylalanine or tryptophan. A D gene is named only where the DNA matches it firmly. Clone size, where shown, is once, few, many, or a class for clones that have expanded.

V gene	D gene	J gene	clone size	CDR3 DNA	CDR3 protein
TRBV19	TRBD1	TRBJ1-6	NA	TGTGCCAGTAGTCGAACCGGGACAGAGAATTCACCCCTCCACTTT	CASSRTGTENSPLHF
TRBV2	NA	TRBJ2-1	NA	TGTGCCAGCAGCGTTCCCCTGACAGACACCCAAAACAATGAGCAGTTCTTC	CASSVPLTDTQNNEQFF
TRBV5-1	TRBD1	TRBJ2-7	NA	TGCGCCAGCAGCCTAAAAATGAACAGGGGAAGCTACGAGCAGTACTTC	CASSLKMNRGSYEQYF
TRBV2	TRBD1	TRBJ1-3	NA	TGTGCCAGCCAGGGGGCAGAGCCCAACATTCACTCTGGAAACACCATATATTTT	CASQGAEPNIHSGNTIYF
TRBV3-1/TRBV3-2	NA	TRBJ1-1	once	TGTGCCAGCAGCCAAGTACAGAACACTGAAGCTTTCTTT	CASSQVQNTEAFF
TRBV19	TRBD2	TRBJ2-1	NA	TGTGCCAGTAGTATCAGCGGGGGGGCCAGCAATGAGCAGTTCTTC	CASSISGGASNEQFF
TRBV4-1	TRBD2	TRBJ2-1	once	TGCGCCAGCAGCCAAGATCCTAGCGGGACCAGCTCCTACAATGAGCAGTTCTTC	CASSQDPSGTSSYNEQFF
TRBV5-6	TRBD1	TRBJ1-1	once	TGTGCCAGCAGCATTAACAGGGGCCCTGAAGCTTTCTTT	CASSINRGPEAFF
TRBV19	NA	TRBJ1-2	NA	TGTGCCAGTAGTTCAACAAGGAGGCTGTCTGGCTACACCTTC	CASSSTRRLSGYTF
TRBV7-2	TRBD2	TRBJ2-7	once	TGTGCCAGCGGTAGCGGGACATCTAACGAGCAGTACTTC	CASGSGTSNEQYF
TRBV2	NA	TRBJ1-2	NA	TGTGCCAGCAGTCAAACAGGGAATCCTCTTGGCTACACCTTC	CASSQTGNPLGYTF
TRBV5-1	TRBD1	TRBJ1-5	NA	TGCGCCAGCAGCTTGGATCCAGGGGGAAGACAGCCCCAGCATTTT	CASSLDPGGRQPQHF
TRBV7-8	NA	TRBJ1-2	NA	TGTGCCAGCAGCCTTAGATCTGGGTGGTACAGGGATAACTATGGCTACACCTTC	CASSLRSGWYRDNYGYTF
TRBV5-1	NA	TRBJ1-3	NA	TGCGCCAGCAGTCCGGGCTCTGGAAACACCATATATTTT	CASSPGSGNTIYF
TRBV6-2/TRBV6-3	NA	TRBJ2-1	NA	TGTGCCAGCAGTCCCTCCCCTTACAATGAGCAGTTCTTC	CASSPSPYNEQFF
TRBV5-5	NA	TRBJ1-4	NA	TGTGCCAGCAGCGACTCCGATTTACCTGAAAAACTGTTTTTT	CASSDSDLPEKLFF
TRBV21-1	NA	TRBJ1-5	NA	TGTGCCAGCAGCACAACTGGGGTTCAGGGGACGAATCAGCCCCAGCATTTT	CASSTTGVQGTNQPQHF
TRBV6-5	NA	TRBJ1-4	NA	TGTGCCAGCAGTTTATGGGGGCAGAGGGAAAAACTGTTTTTT	CASSLWGQREKLFF
TRBV6-5	TRBD1	TRBJ1-4	once	TGTGCCAGCAGCCCCGGGACAGGGGTAGGAGAAAAACTGTTTTTT	CASSPGTGVGEKLFF
TRBV7-9	NA	TRBJ1-2	NA	TGTGCCAGCAGCTTACCGGGAGGGGCTCATGGCTACACCTTC	CASSLPGGAHGYTF
TRBV3-1/TRBV3-2	TRBD2	TRBJ2-7	NA	TGTGCCAGCAGCCAAGACCGGGGGGCCTACGAGCAGTACTTC	CASSQDRGAYEQYF
TRBV15	NA	TRBJ2-6	NA	TGTGCCACCAGCAGAGGGACAGTGAGCTCTGGGGCCAACGTCCTGACTTTC	CATSRGTVSSGANVLTF
TRBV9	TRBD1	TRBJ2-2	NA	TGTGCCACCGGACAGGGGCCCACCGGGGAGCTGTTTTTT	CATGQGPTGELFF
TRBV28	TRBD2	TRBJ2-7	few	TGTGCCACCTGGGGGTTAGCGGGGAGCTACGAGCAGTACTTC	CATWGLAGSYEQYF
TRBV9	TRBD1	TRBJ1-5	NA	TGTGCCAGCAGCGTAGACGGGACAGTGAATCAGCCCCAGCATTTT	CASSVDGTVNQPQHF
TRBV30	NA	TRBJ2-2	many	TGTGCCTGGAGCACGGGAGACTGGACCGGGGAGCTGTTTTTT	CAWSTGDWTGELFF
TRBV29-1	NA	TRBJ2-7	NA	TGCAGCGTTGTGAGGGAAGAGCAGTACTTC	CSVVREEQYF
TRBV15	NA	TRBJ1-6	NA	TGTGCCACCAGCAGAGAGACTGGCCGGGGATCACCCCTCCACTTT	CATSRETGRGSPLHF
TRBV28	NA	TRBJ1-1	NA	TGTGCCAGCAGTTCAACAGGGTACAACACTGAAGCTTTCTTT	CASSSTGYNTEAFF
TRBV29-1	TRBD1	TRBJ1-1	NA	TGCAGCGTAGACCTTGGACAGGGGGTGGCTGAAGCTTTCTTT	CSVDLGQGVAEAFF